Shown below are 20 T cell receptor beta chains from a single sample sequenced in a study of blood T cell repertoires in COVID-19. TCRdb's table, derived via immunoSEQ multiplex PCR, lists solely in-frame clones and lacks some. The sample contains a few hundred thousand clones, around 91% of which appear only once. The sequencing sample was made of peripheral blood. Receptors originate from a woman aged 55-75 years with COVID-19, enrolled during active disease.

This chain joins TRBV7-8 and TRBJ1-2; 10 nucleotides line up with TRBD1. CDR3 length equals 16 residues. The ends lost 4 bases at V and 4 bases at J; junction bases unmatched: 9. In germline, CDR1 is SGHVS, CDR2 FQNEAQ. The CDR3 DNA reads TGTGCCAGCAGCTCCCGCGGACAGGGGGGTGCCTATGGCTACACCTTC. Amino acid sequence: CASSSRGQGGAYGYTF.

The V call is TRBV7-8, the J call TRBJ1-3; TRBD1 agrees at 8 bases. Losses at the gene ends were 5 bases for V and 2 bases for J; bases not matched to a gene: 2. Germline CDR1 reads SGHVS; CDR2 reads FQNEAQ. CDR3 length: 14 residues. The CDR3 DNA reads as TGTGCCAGCAGCGTACAGGGGGCTGGAAACACCATATATTTT. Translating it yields CASSVQGAGNTIYF.

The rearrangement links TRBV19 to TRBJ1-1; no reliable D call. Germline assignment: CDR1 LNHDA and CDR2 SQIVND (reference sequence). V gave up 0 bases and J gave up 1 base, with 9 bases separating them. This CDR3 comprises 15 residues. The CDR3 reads CASSIDPGGNTEAFF. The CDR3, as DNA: TGTGCCAGTAGTATAGATCCAGGTGGGAACACTGAAGCTTTCTTT.

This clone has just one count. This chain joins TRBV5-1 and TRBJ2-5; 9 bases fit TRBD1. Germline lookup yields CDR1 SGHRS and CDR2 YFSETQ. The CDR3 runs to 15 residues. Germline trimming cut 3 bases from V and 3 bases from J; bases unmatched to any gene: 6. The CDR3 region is CASSSYRGREETQYF. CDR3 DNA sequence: TGCGCCAGCAGCTCGTACAGGGGGCGGGAAGAGACCCAGTACTTC. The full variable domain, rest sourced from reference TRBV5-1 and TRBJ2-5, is KAGVTQTPRYLIKTRGQQVTLSCSPISGHRSVSWYQQTPGQGLQFLFEYFSETQRNKGNFPGRFSGRQFSNSRSEMNVSTLELGDSALYLCASSSYRGREETQYFGPGTRLLVL.

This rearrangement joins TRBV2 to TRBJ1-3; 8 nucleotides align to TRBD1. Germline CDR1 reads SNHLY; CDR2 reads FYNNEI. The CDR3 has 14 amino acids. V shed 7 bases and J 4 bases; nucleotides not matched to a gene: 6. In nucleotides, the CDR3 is TGTGCCAGCAAAACCAGGGGGCAAGGAAACACCATATATTTT. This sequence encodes CASKTRGQGNTIYF.

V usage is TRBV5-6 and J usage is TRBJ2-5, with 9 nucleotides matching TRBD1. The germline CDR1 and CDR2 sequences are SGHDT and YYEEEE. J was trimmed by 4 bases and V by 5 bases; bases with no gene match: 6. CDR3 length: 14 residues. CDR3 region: CASSRDRAGETQYF. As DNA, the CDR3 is TGTGCCAGCAGTCGGGACAGGGCAGGAGAGACCCAGTACTTC.

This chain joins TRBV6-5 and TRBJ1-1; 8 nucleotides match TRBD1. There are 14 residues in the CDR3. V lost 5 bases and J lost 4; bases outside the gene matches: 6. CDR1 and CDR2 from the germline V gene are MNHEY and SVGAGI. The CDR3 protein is CASSRDRRGTEAFF. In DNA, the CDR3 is TGTGCCAGCAGTAGGGACAGGAGGGGCACTGAAGCTTTCTTT.

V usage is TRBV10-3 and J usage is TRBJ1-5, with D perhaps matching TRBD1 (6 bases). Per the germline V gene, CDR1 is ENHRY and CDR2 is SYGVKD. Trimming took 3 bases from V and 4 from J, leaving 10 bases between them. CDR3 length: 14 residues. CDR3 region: CAISEDRSNQPQHF. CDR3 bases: TGTGCCATCAGTGAAGACAGGTCAAATCAGCCCCAGCATTTT.

The CDR3 DNA is TGTGCCACCAGCAGAGATGGCGGCCCGCGGGAGCAGTACTTC. This sequence encodes CATSRDGGPREQYF. The rearrangement uses TRBV15 and TRBJ2-7; D is unresolved. Germline loops: CDR1 LNHNV, CDR2 YYDKDF (reference sequence). Deletions cut 0 bases from V and 7 bases from J, with 13 bases between. The CDR3 is made up of 14 amino acids.

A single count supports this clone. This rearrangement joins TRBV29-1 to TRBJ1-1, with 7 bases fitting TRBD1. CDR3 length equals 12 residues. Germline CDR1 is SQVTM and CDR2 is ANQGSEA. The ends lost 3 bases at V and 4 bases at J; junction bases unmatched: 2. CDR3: CSVDHRGTEAFF. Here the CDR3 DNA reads TGCAGCGTTGATCACAGGGGCACTGAAGCTTTCTTT.

Here the CDR3 DNA reads TGTGCCAGCAGCGTAGAACAGGGCGTTTCACCCCTCCACTTT. Its protein product is CASSVEQGVSPLHF. The chain uses TRBV9 and TRBJ1-6, with D possibly being TRBD1 (6 bases). From germline, CDR1 is SGDLS and CDR2 YYNGEE. The V gene lost 0 bases and the J gene lost 9 bases, with 10 bases spanning the gap. The CDR3 is made up of 14 amino acids.

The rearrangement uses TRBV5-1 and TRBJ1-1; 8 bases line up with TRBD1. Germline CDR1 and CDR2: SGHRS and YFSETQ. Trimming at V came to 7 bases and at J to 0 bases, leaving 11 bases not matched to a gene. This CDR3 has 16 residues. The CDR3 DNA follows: TGCGCCAGCTCTCCAGGGGGCCGACAGTTGAACACTGAAGCTTTCTTT. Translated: CASSPGGRQLNTEAFF.

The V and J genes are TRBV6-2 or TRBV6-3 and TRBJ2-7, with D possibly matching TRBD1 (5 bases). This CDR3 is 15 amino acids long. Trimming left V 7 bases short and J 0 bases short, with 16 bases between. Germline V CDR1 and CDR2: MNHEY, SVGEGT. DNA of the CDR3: TGTGCCAGCACCCCAGACAGATCCCGCTCCTACGAGCAGTACTTC. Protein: CASTPDRSRSYEQYF.

CDR3 nucleotides: TGTGCCAGCAGTTTGGGGGCCCAGCAGTTCTTC. This sequence encodes CASSLGAQQFF. This chain links TRBV12-3 or TRBV12-4 with TRBJ2-1; D is possibly TRBD1 (6 bases). Trimming left V 3 bases short and J 11 bases short, with 8 bases between. The CDR3 totals 11 residues.

CDR3 amino acids: CASSYTGDGTGELFF. The CDR3 coding sequence is TGTGCCAGCTCCTACACAGGGGACGGGACCGGGGAGCTGTTTTTT. V and J are TRBV18 and TRBJ2-2, with 7 bases that match TRBD1. The CDR3 totals 15 residues. Germline V gene data show CDR1 as KGHSH and CDR2 as LQKENI. Unmatched junction bases numbered 9, after V lost 6 bases and J lost 5 bases.

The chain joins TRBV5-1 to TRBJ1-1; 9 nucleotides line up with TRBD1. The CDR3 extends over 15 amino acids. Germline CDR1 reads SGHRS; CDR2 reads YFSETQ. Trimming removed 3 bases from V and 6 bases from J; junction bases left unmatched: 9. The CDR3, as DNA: TGCGCCAGCAGCTGGAGGGGACAGGGAGGAGCTGAAGCTTTCTTT. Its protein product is CASSWRGQGGAEAFF.

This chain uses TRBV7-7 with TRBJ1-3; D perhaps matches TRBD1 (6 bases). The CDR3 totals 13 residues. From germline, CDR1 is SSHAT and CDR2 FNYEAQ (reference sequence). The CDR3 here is CALGGASGNTIYF. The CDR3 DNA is TGTGCGCTCGGGGGGGCCTCTGGAAACACCATATATTTT.

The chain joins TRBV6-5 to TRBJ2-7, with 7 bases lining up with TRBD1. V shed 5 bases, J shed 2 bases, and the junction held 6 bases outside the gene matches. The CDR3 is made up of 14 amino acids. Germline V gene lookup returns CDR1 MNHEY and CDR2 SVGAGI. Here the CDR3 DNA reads TGTGCCAGCAGTCGACAGGGCCCCCCCTACGAGCAGTACTTC. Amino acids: CASSRQGPPYEQYF.

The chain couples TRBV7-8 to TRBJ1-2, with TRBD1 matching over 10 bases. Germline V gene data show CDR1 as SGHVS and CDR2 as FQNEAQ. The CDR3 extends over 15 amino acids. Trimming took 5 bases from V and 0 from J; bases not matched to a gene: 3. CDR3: CASSIGTGANYGYTF. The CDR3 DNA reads TGTGCCAGCAGCATCGGGACAGGGGCTAACTATGGCTACACCTTC.

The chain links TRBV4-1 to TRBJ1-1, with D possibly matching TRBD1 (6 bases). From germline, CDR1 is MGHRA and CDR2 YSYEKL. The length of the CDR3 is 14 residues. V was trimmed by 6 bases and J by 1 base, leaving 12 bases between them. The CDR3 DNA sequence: TGCGCCAGCAGAGAGGGGGTTTGGAACACTGAAGCTTTCTTT. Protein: CASREGVWNTEAFF.